Sequencing of this T cell receptor (beta chain) was carried out in a study of spatial heterogeneity in lung cancer. Study observations and caveats: Detection of ubiquitous tumor TCRs in blood was higher at resection than follow-up.

The time point here: blood at routine non-recurrence follow-up after resection. Unsorted whole RNA from tumor, nontumor lung or frozen PBMC underwent sequencing. This clonotype was recorded a few times. Its cognate antigen is unknown. Per the germline V gene, CDR1 is ENHRY and CDR2 is SYGVKD. The V end was cut by 3 bases, the J end by 2 bases, with 10 bases between. This CDR3 has 14 amino acids. Every TCR cDNA molecule bore a unique molecular identifier. One entry per CDR3 protein, called by TCRdb with MiXCR from the 5' RACE reads. The sample lists tens of thousands of distinct CDR3 sequences; roughly a fifth were seen once.

The sequence derives from a male donor with early-stage non-small cell lung cancer. The chain uses TRBV10-3 and TRBJ1-2, with unresolved D. The sequenced sample was PBMCs, obtained at follow-up. CDR3: CAISDKGWNYGYTF. CDR3 DNA sequence: TGTGCCATCAGTGATAAAGGTTGGAACTATGGCTACACCTTC.